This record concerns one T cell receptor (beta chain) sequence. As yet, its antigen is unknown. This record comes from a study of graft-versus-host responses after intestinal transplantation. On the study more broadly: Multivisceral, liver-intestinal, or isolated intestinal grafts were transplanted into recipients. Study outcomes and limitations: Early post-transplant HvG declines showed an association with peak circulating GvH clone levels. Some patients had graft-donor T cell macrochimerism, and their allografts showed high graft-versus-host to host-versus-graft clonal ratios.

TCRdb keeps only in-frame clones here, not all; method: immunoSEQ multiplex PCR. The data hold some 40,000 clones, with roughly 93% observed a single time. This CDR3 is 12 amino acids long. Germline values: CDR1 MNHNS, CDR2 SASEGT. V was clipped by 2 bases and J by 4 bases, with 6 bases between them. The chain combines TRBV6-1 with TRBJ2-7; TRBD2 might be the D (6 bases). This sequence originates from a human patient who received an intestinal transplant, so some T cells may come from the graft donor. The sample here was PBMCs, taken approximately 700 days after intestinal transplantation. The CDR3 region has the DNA TGTGCCAGCAGTGAACGGGGGTACGAGCAGTACTTC. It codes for CASSERGYEQYF.